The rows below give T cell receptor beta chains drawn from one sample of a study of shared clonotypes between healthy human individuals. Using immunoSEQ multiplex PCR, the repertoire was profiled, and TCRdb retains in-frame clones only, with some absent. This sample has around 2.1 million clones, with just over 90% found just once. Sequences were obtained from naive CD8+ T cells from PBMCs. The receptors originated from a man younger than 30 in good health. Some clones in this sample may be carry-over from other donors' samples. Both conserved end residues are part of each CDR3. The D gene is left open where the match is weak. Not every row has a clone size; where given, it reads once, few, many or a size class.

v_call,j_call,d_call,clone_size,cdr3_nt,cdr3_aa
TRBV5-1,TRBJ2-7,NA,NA,TGCGCCAGCAGCTTGAGGGGAGACGAGCAGTACTTC,CASSLRGDEQYF
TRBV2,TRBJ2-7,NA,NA,TGTGCCAGCAGTCCCCTAGGTACTCTAGGGGATTCCGAGCAGTACTTC,CASSPLGTLGDSEQYF
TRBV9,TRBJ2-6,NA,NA,TGTGCCAGCAGCGTGTGGGAGTCATCCCAATCTGGGGCCAACGTCCTGACTTTC,CASSVWESSQSGANVLTF
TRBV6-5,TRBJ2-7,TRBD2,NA,TGTGCCAGCAGTTCTCCCTTCCGGGAGGGCCGGAACGAGCAGTACTTC,CASSSPFREGRNEQYF
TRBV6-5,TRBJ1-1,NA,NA,TGTGCCAGCAGTTTGCGACAGGCCCCAGAAGCTTTCTTT,CASSLRQAPEAFF
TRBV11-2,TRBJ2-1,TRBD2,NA,TGTGCCAGCAGCTGGGGGGGACTAGCGGCATACAATGAGCAGTTCTTC,CASSWGGLAAYNEQFF
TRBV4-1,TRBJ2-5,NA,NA,TGCGCCAGCAGCCAAGATCGGTCAGAGACCCAGTACTTC,CASSQDRSETQYF
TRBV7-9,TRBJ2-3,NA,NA,TGTGCCAGCAGCTTAGGCATTACCGCCGCAGATACGCAGTATTTT,CASSLGITAADTQYF
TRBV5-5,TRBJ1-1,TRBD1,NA,TGTGCCAGCAGCTTGTATAGGACAGGGGGACCTGAAGCTTTCTTT,CASSLYRTGGPEAFF
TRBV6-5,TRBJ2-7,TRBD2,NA,TGTGCCAGCAGTTACACGGGACTAGCCGAATACGAGCAGTACTTC,CASSYTGLAEYEQYF
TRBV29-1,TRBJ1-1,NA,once,TGCAGCGTTGTAAACGGACACCCCACTGAAGCTTTCTTT,CSVVNGHPTEAFF
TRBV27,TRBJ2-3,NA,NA,TGTGCCAGCAGTTTTTCTAGAAGCACAGATACGCAGTATTTT,CASSFSRSTDTQYF
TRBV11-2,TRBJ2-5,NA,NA,TGTGCCAGCAGCTTATCACCAGGGTTCAGCGAGACCCAGTACTTC,CASSLSPGFSETQYF
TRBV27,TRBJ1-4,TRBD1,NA,TGTGCCAGCACTTCGGGACAGGGATTAGAAAAACTGTTTTTT,CASTSGQGLEKLFF
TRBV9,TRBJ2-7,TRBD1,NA,TGTGCCAGCAGCGTAGAGGACAGGGCCTACGAGCAGTACTTC,CASSVEDRAYEQYF
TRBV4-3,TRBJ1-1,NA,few,TGCGCCAGCAGCGGGATGAACACTGAAGCTTTCTTT,CASSGMNTEAFF
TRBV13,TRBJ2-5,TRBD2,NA,TGTGCCAGCAGCTCGTATAGCGGGCACCAAGAGACCCAGTACTTC,CASSSYSGHQETQYF
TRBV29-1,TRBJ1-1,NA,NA,TGCAGCGTTGGGGGGATGAACACTGAAGCTTTCTTT,CSVGGMNTEAFF
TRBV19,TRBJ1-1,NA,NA,TGTGCCAGTAGAGGGATAAACACTGAAGCTTTCTTT,CASRGINTEAFF
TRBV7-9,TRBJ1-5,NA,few,TGTGCCAGCAGCTTAGGGGGGCAGCCCCAGCATTTT,CASSLGGQPQHF
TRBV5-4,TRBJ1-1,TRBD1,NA,TGTGCCAGCAGCTTAGGAAGGACAGGGAGGACTGAAGCTTTCTTT,CASSLGRTGRTEAFF
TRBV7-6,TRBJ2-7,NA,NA,TGTGCCAGCAGCTTAGTCTCTAGGACGCCCGAGCAGTACTTC,CASSLVSRTPEQYF
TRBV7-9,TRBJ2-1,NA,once,TGTGCCAGCAGCCCAGTGGGACTCCTGTCGGGAGAGCAGTTCTTC,CASSPVGLLSGEQFF
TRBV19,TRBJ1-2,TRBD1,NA,TGTGCCAGTAGTCCCGGGACAGGGGGCTCTAACTATGGCTACACCTTC,CASSPGTGGSNYGYTF
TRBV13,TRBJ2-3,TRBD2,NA,TGTGCCAGCAGCGCGGGACTACCGCCCACAGATACGCAGTATTTT,CASSAGLPPTDTQYF
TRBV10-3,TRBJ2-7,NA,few,TGTGCCATCACCGACGGGTCCTACGAGCAGTACTTC,CAITDGSYEQYF
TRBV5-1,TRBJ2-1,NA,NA,TGCGCCAGCAGCTCTTACACGGGACGTCAGAGCTCCTACAATGAGCAGTTCTTC,CASSSYTGRQSSYNEQFF
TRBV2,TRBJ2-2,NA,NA,TGTGCCAGCAGCGACTGGGCTTCCGGGGAGCTGTTTTTT,CASSDWASGELFF
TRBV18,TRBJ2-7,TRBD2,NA,TGTGCCAGCAGCGGGGGCGAGCAGTACTTC,CASSGGEQYF
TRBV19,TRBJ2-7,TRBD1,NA,TGTGCCAGTAGTGCCACAGGGGGATTCTACGAGCAGTACTTC,CASSATGGFYEQYF
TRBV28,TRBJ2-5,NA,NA,TGTGCCAGCAGTTTATTAGGGGGGCCCGGGCAAGAGACCCAGTACTTC,CASSLLGGPGQETQYF
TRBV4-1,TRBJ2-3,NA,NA,TGCGCCAGCCGAGTTCGCGAGGACCCCACAGATACGCAGTATTTT,CASRVREDPTDTQYF
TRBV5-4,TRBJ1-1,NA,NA,TGTGCCAGCAGCTTACGGGGTGGGATGAACACTGAAGCTTTCTTT,CASSLRGGMNTEAFF
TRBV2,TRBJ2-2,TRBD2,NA,TGTGCCAGCAGTGACGCGGGAGGGACGGTCACCGGGGAGCTGTTTTTT,CASSDAGGTVTGELFF
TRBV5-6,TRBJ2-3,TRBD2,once,TGTGCCAGCAGCTTCGGGGTAGCGGGCCCTCTACACACAGATACGCAGTATTTT,CASSFGVAGPLHTDTQYF
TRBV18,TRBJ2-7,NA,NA,TGTGCCAGCTCACCACCGCGAGGGGCTGGCAGGTACGAGCAGTACTTC,CASSPPRGAGRYEQYF
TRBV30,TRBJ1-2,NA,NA,TGTGCCTGGAGTGTAGGTTGGGACTATGGCTACACCTTC,CAWSVGWDYGYTF
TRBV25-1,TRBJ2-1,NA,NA,TGTGCCAGCGGATGGACAAGCTCCTACAATGAGCAGTTCTTC,CASGWTSSYNEQFF
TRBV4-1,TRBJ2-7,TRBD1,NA,TGCGCCAGCAGCCAAGAGGACAGGGCATTCTCCTACGAGCAGTACTTC,CASSQEDRAFSYEQYF
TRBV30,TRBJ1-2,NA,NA,TGTGCCTGGAGTGTTGGCAGGTACTATGGCTACACCTTC,CAWSVGRYYGYTF
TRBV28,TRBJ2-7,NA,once,TGTGCCAGCGGACCACACCACTACGAGCAGTACTTC,CASGPHHYEQYF
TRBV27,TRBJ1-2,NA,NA,TGTGCCAGCAGTTTAACTGGCGCCTCGGGTGGCTACACCTTC,CASSLTGASGGYTF
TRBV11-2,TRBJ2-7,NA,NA,TGTGCCAGCAGCTTAGGAGTGGGGGCCCCACCGGAGCAGTACTTC,CASSLGVGAPPEQYF
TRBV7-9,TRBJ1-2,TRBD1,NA,TGTGCCAGCAGCTTAGACCTGACAGGGTTCTTTGGCTACACCTTC,CASSLDLTGFFGYTF
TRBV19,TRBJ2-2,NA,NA,TGTGCCAGTTCGCCCATTGGGGGTCGGACCGGGGAGCTGTTTTTT,CASSPIGGRTGELFF
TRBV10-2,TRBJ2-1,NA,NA,TGCGCCAGCAGTGATCGCCAGCTTTACAATGAGCAGTTCTTC,CASSDRQLYNEQFF
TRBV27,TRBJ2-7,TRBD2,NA,TGTGCCAGCAGTCTCCTAGCGGGACTCCTCTACGAGCAGTACTTC,CASSLLAGLLYEQYF
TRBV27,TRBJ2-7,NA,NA,TGTGCCAGCATGTTTGGGGGATCCTCTCTCGAGCAGTACTTC,CASMFGGSSLEQYF
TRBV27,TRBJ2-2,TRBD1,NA,TGTGCCAGCAGGGGGACAGCCGGGGAGCTGTTTTTT,CASRGTAGELFF
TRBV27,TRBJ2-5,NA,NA,TGTGCCAGCAGTTTCAGGGGAGCAGAGACCCAGTACTTC,CASSFRGAETQYF
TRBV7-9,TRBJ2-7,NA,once,TGTGCCAGCAGCTTACCCCCTTGGGGAGGACCCTACGAGCAGTACTTC,CASSLPPWGGPYEQYF
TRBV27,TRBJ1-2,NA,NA,TGTGCCAGCAGTTTTGGAGGGGCACCCCCAGGTGACTATGGCTACACCTTC,CASSFGGAPPGDYGYTF
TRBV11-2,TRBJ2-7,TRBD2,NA,TGTGCCAGCAGCCCGTATGGGAGCGGGAGACCGACCTACGAGCAGTACTTC,CASSPYGSGRPTYEQYF
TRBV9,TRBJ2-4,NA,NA,TGTGCCAGCAGCGTAGGAGCTAGCCGGGAAAAATACTTC,CASSVGASREKYF
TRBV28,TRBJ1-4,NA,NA,TGTGCCAGCAAGCAGGGGCCCTTCGAAAAACTGTTTTTT,CASKQGPFEKLFF
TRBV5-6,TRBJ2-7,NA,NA,TGTGCCAGCGGACCGGGGCACCGCGAGCAGTACTTC,CASGPGHREQYF
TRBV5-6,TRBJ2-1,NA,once,TGTGCCAGCAGCTTCGGGGGTATCCTCTACAATGAGCAGTTCTTC,CASSFGGILYNEQFF